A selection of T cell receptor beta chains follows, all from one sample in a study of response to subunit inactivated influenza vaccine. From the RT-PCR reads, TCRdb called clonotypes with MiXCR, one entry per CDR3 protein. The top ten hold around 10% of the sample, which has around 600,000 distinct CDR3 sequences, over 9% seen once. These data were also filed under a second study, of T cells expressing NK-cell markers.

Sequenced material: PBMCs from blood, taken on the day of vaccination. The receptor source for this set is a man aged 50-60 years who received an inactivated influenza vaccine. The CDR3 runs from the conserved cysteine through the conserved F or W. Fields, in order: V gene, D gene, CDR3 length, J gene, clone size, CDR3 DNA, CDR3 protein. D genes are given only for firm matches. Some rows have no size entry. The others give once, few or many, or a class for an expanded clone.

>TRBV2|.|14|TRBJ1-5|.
TGTGCCAGCAGTGAAGAGACAGCCATTCAGCCCCAGCATTTT
CASSEETAIQPQHF
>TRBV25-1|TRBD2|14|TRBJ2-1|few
TGTGCCAGCAGCCGGGGCGGGGGTTACAATGAGCAGTTCTTC
CASSRGGGYNEQFF
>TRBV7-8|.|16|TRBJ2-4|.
TGTGCCAGCAGCTCTATCCGGGGGTTAGCCAAAAACATTCAGTACTTC
CASSSIRGLAKNIQYF
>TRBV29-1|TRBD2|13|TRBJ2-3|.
TGCAGCCTCTCTAGCGGTAACGGGGATACGCAGTATTTT
CSLSSGNGDTQYF
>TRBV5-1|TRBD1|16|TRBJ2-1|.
TGCGCCAGCAGCCCTCGGGACAGGGTAAGGTACAATGAGCAGTTCTTC
CASSPRDRVRYNEQFF
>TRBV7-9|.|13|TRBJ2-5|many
TGTGCCAGCAGCCGTGGGATCATAGAGACCCAGTACTTC
CASSRGIIETQYF
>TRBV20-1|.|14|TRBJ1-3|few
TGCAGTGCTAGAGACCAGAACTCTGGAAACACCATATATTTT
CSARDQNSGNTIYF
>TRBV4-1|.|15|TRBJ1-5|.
TGCGCCAGCAGCCACGACAGCTATAGCAATCAGCCCCAGCATTTT
CASSHDSYSNQPQHF
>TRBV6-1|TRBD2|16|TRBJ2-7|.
TGTGCCAGCAGTCCGGGGACTAGCGGTTACTCCTACGAGCAGTACTTC
CASSPGTSGYSYEQYF
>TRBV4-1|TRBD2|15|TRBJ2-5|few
TGCGCCAGCAGCCACCCGGGACTAGACGTGCAGACCCAGTACTTC
CASSHPGLDVQTQYF
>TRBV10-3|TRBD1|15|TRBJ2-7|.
TGTGCCATCAGCGGCTCAGACAGGGGGATCTACGAGCAGTACTTC
CAISGSDRGIYEQYF
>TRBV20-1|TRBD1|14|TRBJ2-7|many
TGCAGTGCTAATCCCTCGGGACAGGGGTACGAGCAGTACTTC
CSANPSGQGYEQYF
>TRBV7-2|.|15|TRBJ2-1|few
TGTGCCAGCAGCCCCGAGGGGGACACTTACAATGAGCAGTTCTTC
CASSPEGDTYNEQFF
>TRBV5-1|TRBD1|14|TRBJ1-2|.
TGCGCCAGCAGCTTGGCCAGGACAGGGGTTGGCTACACCTTC
CASSLARTGVGYTF
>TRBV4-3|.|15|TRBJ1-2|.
TGCGCCAGCAGCCAAGAGGGGGGAAGGGACTATGGCTACACCTTC
CASSQEGGRDYGYTF
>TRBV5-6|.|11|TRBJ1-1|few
TGTGCCAGCAGCTTTTCAGCTGAAGCTTTCTTT
CASSFSAEAFF
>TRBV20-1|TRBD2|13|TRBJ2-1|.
TGCAGTGCTTTCATCGGGACTATCAATGAGCAGTTCTTC
CSAFIGTINEQFF
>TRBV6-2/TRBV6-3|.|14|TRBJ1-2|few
TGTGCCAGCAAACAACCCTCATATAACTATGGCTACACCTTC
CASKQPSYNYGYTF
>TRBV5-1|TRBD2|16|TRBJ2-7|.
TGCGCCAGCAGCTTGTTTTCCCCGGGAGGGCCCTACGAGCAGTACTTC
CASSLFSPGGPYEQYF
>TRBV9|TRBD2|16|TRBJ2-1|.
TGTGCCAGCAGCGTAGGGGCTAGCGGGGGGGCCAATGAGCAGTTCTTC
CASSVGASGGANEQFF
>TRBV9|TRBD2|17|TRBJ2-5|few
TGTGCCAGCAGCGTAGCTAGCGGAGTGCCTTCGGGTGAGACCCAGTACTTC
CASSVASGVPSGETQYF
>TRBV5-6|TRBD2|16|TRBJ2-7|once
TGTGCCAGCAGCTTAACCCTCGGGCGGGGGTCCTACGAGCAGTACTTC
CASSLTLGRGSYEQYF
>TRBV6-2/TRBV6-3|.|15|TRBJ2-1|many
TGTGCCAGCAGTTACATGGGTCTCTCCTACAATGAGCAGTTCTTC
CASSYMGLSYNEQFF
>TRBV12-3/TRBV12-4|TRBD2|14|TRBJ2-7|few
TGTGCCAGCGCTACTAGCGGGATCTCCTACGAGCAGTACTTC
CASATSGISYEQYF
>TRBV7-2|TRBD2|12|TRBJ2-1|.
TGTGCCTCTTCGGGACTACAAAATGAGCAGTTCTTC
CASSGLQNEQFF
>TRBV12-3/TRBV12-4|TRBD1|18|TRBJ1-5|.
TGTGCCAGCAGTTTCAGGGGGCACACACTAAATAGCAATCAGCCCCAGCATTTT
CASSFRGHTLNSNQPQHF